This paragraph covers one T cell receptor (beta chain) sequence. The sample belongs to a study of blood T cell repertoires in COVID-19. Across the study: The United States, Italy and Spain provided the acute and convalescent COVID-19 samples. Sources were T cells, B-cell-depleted T cells, or PBMCs; the material itself was cDNA or gDNA.

As originally analysed: Amplifying reference gene primers gave estimates of nucleated cell counts. The data were produced by immunoSEQ multiplex PCR, yet TCRdb's version contains in-frame clones alone and is incomplete. For V, J and clone size, that table is used; D and trimming come from the DNA. The repertoire holds about 89,000 clones, with about 74% as singletons. Per germline, CDR1 SGHTA and CDR2 FQGNSA. The V and J ends lost 1 base and 1 base respectively, with 8 bases between them. The CDR3 sequence is 15 residues long. This chain connects TRBV7-2 to TRBJ2-1; no clear D gene. The specimen sequenced was peripheral blood. The clonotype originates from a human donor in a cohort sampled during active COVID-19. CDR3 in DNA: TGTGCCAGCAGCTTAGGTATCGGTTCCTACAATGAGCAGTTCTTC. Translation gives CASSLGIGSYNEQFF.